A single sample is the source of the 23 T cell receptor beta chains below, sequenced in a study of cytomegalovirus exposure and HLA in healthy donors. Vbeta (60) and Jbeta (13) primers were used in the PCR. Assay used: immunoSEQ multiplex PCR; TCRdb lists only in-frame clones, some missing. The sample is made up of around 48,000 clones, and the top ten hold under 3% of it. The sample was PBMCs. The receptor set was obtained from a female donor in good health and CMV-seronegative.

The gene calls are TRBV11-2 and TRBJ1-1; weak D call: TRBD1 (6 bases). Germline CDR1 SGHAT, CDR2 FQNNGV. The CDR3 runs 13 residues. V shed 4 bases and J shed 3 bases, with 9 bases lying between them. CDR3 nucleotide sequence: TGTGCCAGCAGCTCGGACAGTCACACTGAAGCTTTCTTT. Residues: CASSSDSHTEAFF.

The chain carries TRBV4-2 and TRBJ2-7; TRBD1 aligns across 7 bases. This CDR3 has 16 residues. J gave up 3 bases and V 4 bases, and 12 bases lay outside the gene matches. CDR1 LGHNA and CDR2 YNFKEQ come from the germline V gene. CDR3 region: CASSPGGQEEIYEQYF. The CDR3 DNA sequence: TGTGCCAGCAGCCCCGGTGGACAGGAGGAAATCTACGAGCAGTACTTC.

The rearrangement uses TRBV7-9 and TRBJ1-3; D remains unclear. Trimming took off 1 base at V and 5 bases at J, with 15 bases between the two ends. The CDR3 runs to 16 residues. Germline V gene lookup returns CDR1 SEHNR and CDR2 FQNEAQ (reference sequence). CDR3 nucleotide sequence: TGTGCCAGCAGCTTAGTGATCCGGGAGACGAGAAACACCATATATTTT. The encoded protein is CASSLVIRETRNTIYF.

The chain carries TRBV7-2 and TRBJ1-1; no firm D call. The CDR3 consists of 15 residues. The ends were cut back, 0 bases at V and 0 bases at J, with 8 bases in the middle. Germline V gives CDR1 SGHTA, CDR2 FQGNSA. CDR3 sequence: CASSLAGQLNTEAFF. CDR3 in DNA: TGTGCCAGCAGCTTAGCTGGCCAGTTGAACACTGAAGCTTTCTTT.

This rearrangement joins TRBV6-5 to TRBJ1-1, with D tentatively TRBD1 (5 bases). The CDR3 runs to 14 residues. In germline, CDR1 is MNHEY, CDR2 SVGAGI. V lost 0 bases and J lost 7, with 12 bases in between. DNA for the CDR3: TGTGCCAGCAGTTACTCGCGGGGGGACCGTGAAGCTTTCTTT. It translates to CASSYSRGDREAFF.

The CDR3 is CASSARGGPYYEQYF. The CDR3 DNA reads TGTGCCAGCAGCGCCCGGGGTGGCCCCTACTACGAGCAGTACTTC. This rearrangement joins TRBV9 to TRBJ2-7, with a possible D match to TRBD2 (5 bases). CDR3 size: 15 residues. Germline lookup yields CDR1 SGDLS and CDR2 YYNGEE. Deletions cut 3 bases from V and 3 bases from J, with 16 bases between.

The J gene is TRBJ1-1, the V gene TRBV9; D possibly corresponds to TRBD1 (5 bases). CDR3 length equals 16 residues. CDR1 SGDLS and CDR2 YYNGEE come from the germline V gene. V was cut by 0 bases and J by 0 bases, with 12 bases left in between. CDR3 amino acids: CASSVEGAPMNTEAFF. The CDR3 DNA follows: TGTGCCAGCAGCGTAGAAGGGGCCCCTATGAACACTGAAGCTTTCTTT.

The chain joins TRBV9 to TRBJ2-7, with 9 bases lining up with TRBD2. The CDR3 consists of 14 residues. The germline gives CDR1 SGDLS, CDR2 YYNGEE. V lost 4 bases and J lost 5; bases outside the gene matches: 7. In DNA form, the CDR3 reads TGTGCCAGCAGCTTAGCGGGAGCGGTGAACGAGCAGTACTTC. Its translation: CASSLAGAVNEQYF.

The V and J genes are TRBV7-6 and TRBJ2-7; TRBD2 matches 9 bases. CDR3 length: 15 residues. With 2 bases clipped from V and 6 bases from J, the junction kept 8 bases outside the gene matches. Germline-derived CDR1 and CDR2 are SGHVS and FNYEAQ. CDR3 sequence reads: CASSLFAGGPSEQYF. In nucleotides, the CDR3 is TGTGCCAGCAGCTTATTTGCGGGAGGGCCGTCCGAGCAGTACTTC.

CDR3 protein: CAWSAGDIGAGDTQYF. In nucleotides, the CDR3 is TGTGCCTGGTCAGCGGGGGATATTGGAGCAGGAGATACGCAGTATTTT. This chain links TRBV30 with TRBJ2-3; 8 nucleotides align to TRBD2. V dropped 5 bases and J dropped 5; count of bases not matched to a gene: 15. The CDR3 is 16 residues long. Germline loops: CDR1 GTSNPN, CDR2 SVGIG (reference sequence). The whole variable domain, remainder taken from reference TRBV30 and TRBJ2-3, is SQTIHQWPATLVQPVGSPLSLECTVEGTSNPNLYWYRQAAGRGLQLLFYSVGIGQISSEVPQNLSASRPQDRQFILSSKKLLLSDSGFYLCAWSAGDIGAGDTQYFGPGTRLTVL.

Here the CDR3 reads CASRGGNQYNQPQHF. In DNA form, the CDR3 reads TGTGCCAGTAGGGGGGGGAACCAATACAATCAGCCCCAGCATTTT. This sequence joins TRBV19 and TRBJ1-5, with D tentatively TRBD1 (5 bases). Germline CDR1 reads LNHDA; CDR2 reads SQIVND (reference sequence). This CDR3 has 15 amino acids. V was pared by 6 bases and J by 3 bases, with 15 bases between.

The chain employs TRBV5-1 and TRBJ2-7, with 7 nucleotides matching TRBD1. J gave up 6 bases and V 7 bases, and 10 bases lay outside the gene matches. The CDR3 loop spans 13 amino acids. Germline-derived CDR1 and CDR2 are SGHRS and YFSETQ. CDR3 DNA: TGCGCCAGCGGGACCGGGACAGAAATCGAGCAGTACTTC. It encodes CASGTGTEIEQYF.

In nucleotides, the CDR3 is TGTGCCAGCAGCTCCCGAGGACAGGGCGTTGACACTGAAGCTTTCTTT. Protein sequence: CASSSRGQGVDTEAFF. The gene calls are TRBV11-2 and TRBJ1-1, with 8 bases that match TRBD1. CDR3 length: 16 residues. V shed 4 bases, J shed 3 bases, and the junction held 10 bases outside the gene matches. Germline values: CDR1 SGHAT, CDR2 FQNNGV. Based on the CDR3 plus reference TRBV11-2 and TRBJ1-1, the full variable domain is EAGVAQSPRYKIIEKRQSVAFWCNPISGHATLYWYQQILGQGPKLLIQFQNNGVVDDSQLPKDRFSAERLKGVDSTLKIQPAKLEDSAVYLCASSSRGQGVDTEAFFGQGTRLTVV.

The rearrangement joins TRBV7-2 to TRBJ1-1, with 8 positions matching TRBD1. Germline CDR1 is SGHTA and CDR2 is FQGNSA. The length of the CDR3 is 15 residues. V trimming: 7 bases; J trimming: 2 bases; junction bases outside the gene matches: 9. Written as DNA, the CDR3 is TGTGCCAGCAATATCCTGGGACAGGTCAACACTGAAGCTTTCTTT. Protein sequence: CASNILGQVNTEAFF.

This chain joins TRBV4-2 and TRBJ2-5, with 7 bases lining up with TRBD1. Germline values: CDR1 LGHNA, CDR2 YNFKEQ. V shed 4 bases and J 3 bases; nucleotides not matched to a gene: 8. The CDR3 is 15 residues long. CDR3 DNA: TGTGCCAGCAGCCTAGCTTCGACAGGGAAAGAGACCCAGTACTTC. This codes for CASSLASTGKETQYF.

The V call is TRBV6-5, the J call TRBJ1-2, with D perhaps TRBD1 (6 bases). The CDR3 is made up of 14 amino acids. Germline V lookup: CDR1 MNHEY, CDR2 SVGAGI. Trimming left V 5 bases short and J 3 bases short, with 13 bases between. The CDR3 coding sequence is TGTGCCAGCAGTAGAAACAGGGATTACTATGGCTACACCTTC. This sequence encodes CASSRNRDYYGYTF.

The chain combines TRBV7-6 with TRBJ2-2, with TRBD2 identical over 13 bases. CDR1 SGHVS and CDR2 FNYEAQ come from the germline V gene. This CDR3 has 17 residues. Unmatched junction bases numbered 5, after V lost 6 bases and J lost 1 base. For the CDR3, the DNA is TGTGCCAGCAGTTCGGGACTAGCGGGATTGAACACCGGGGAGCTGTTTTTT. This sequence encodes CASSSGLAGLNTGELFF.

The chain carries TRBV6-6 and TRBJ2-7; 9 nucleotides agree with TRBD1. The CDR3 is 14 amino acids. The germline V gene encodes CDR1 MNHNY and CDR2 SVGAGI (reference sequence). V trimming: 5 bases; J trimming: 3 bases; junction bases outside the gene matches: 5. The CDR3 sequence: CASSGDRVDYEQYF. CDR3 DNA sequence: TGTGCCAGCAGTGGGGACAGGGTCGACTACGAGCAGTACTTC.

The chain joins TRBV25-1 to TRBJ1-3; 12 nucleotides align to TRBD1. CDR1 is MGHDK, CDR2 SYGVNS, per germline. The CDR3 is made up of 18 amino acids. The ends lost 2 bases at V and 4 bases at J; junction bases unmatched: 9. CDR3 protein: CASSESGTGGNRGNTIYF. The CDR3 nucleotides read TGTGCCAGCAGTGAAAGTGGGACAGGGGGCAATCGAGGAAACACCATATATTTT.

The rearrangement links TRBV4-1 to TRBJ1-1; 7 bases align to TRBD1. CDR1 MGHRA and CDR2 YSYEKL come from the germline V gene. V was clipped by 5 bases and J by 7 bases; unmatched bases: 13. The CDR3 extends over 15 amino acids. The CDR3 DNA sequence: TGCGCCAGCAGCGACGACTTGGGACAGCAGTTTGAAGCTTTCTTT. Amino acid sequence: CASSDDLGQQFEAFF.

This rearrangement joins TRBV6-5 to TRBJ2-5; 9 bases map to TRBD1. Unmatched junction bases numbered 5, after V lost 4 bases and J lost 2 bases. The CDR3 is 15 residues long. The germline V gene encodes CDR1 MNHEY and CDR2 SVGAGI. CDR3 DNA sequence: TGTGCCAGCAGTTTGACCGGGACAGGGCAAGAGACCCAGTACTTC. This translates into CASSLTGTGQETQYF.

The chain recombines TRBV4-1 with TRBJ2-1; possibly TRBD2 for D (7 bases). V was cut by 1 base and J by 7 bases, with 14 bases left in between. The germline CDR1 and CDR2 sequences are MGHRA and YSYEKL. The CDR3 consists of 15 residues. CDR3 coding DNA: TGCGCCAGCAGCCAAGCACCACAGGGAGGGAATGAGCAGTTCTTC. Translating gives CASSQAPQGGNEQFF.

This chain connects TRBV7-9 to TRBJ2-7; 15 nucleotides line up with TRBD2. The trim removed 5 bases at V and 11 bases at J, leaving 10 bases unmatched. Germline V lookup: CDR1 SEHNR, CDR2 FQNEAQ (reference sequence). The CDR3 consists of 15 residues. CDR3 bases: TGTGCCAGCAGCCCCTCCGGACTAGCGGGAGGGCCGGAGTACTTC. It encodes CASSPSGLAGGPEYF. The full variable domain, with the rest looked up from reference TRBV7-9 and TRBJ2-7, is DTGVSQNPRHKITKRGQNVTFRCDPISEHNRLYWYRQTLGQGPEFLTYFQNEAQLEKSRLLSDRFSAERPKGSFSTLEIQRTEQGDSAMYLCASSPSGLAGGPEYFGPGTRLTVT.